The source of this T cell receptor (beta chain) is a study of beta chain features in type 1 diabetes. Study-level findings and limits: Among patients with Type 1 diabetes, TCRB CDR3s were moderately but significantly shorter in every one of the four CD4+ subsets.

Investigators reverse transcribed all isolated RNA, so they sequenced expressed TCRB transcripts. Only in-frame clones appear in the TCRdb table, and some are missing; sequencing was by immunoSEQ multiplex PCR. This table has hundreds of thousands of clones, around 9% appearing once. This clone was seen at least ten times. No antigen is known for it. Other DNA sequences in the same sample also yield this CDR3. The germline CDR1 and CDR2 sequences are SEHNR and FQNEAQ (reference sequence). V dropped 5 bases and J dropped 0 bases, with 7 bases sitting between them. The CDR3 is 13 residues long. This clonotype originated in a man aged 25 to 40 with type 1 diabetes. The sequencing input was central memory CD4+ T cells from blood. The gene calls are TRBV7-9 and TRBJ1-1; maybe TRBD1 (6 bases). The CDR3 reads CASSRQVNTEAFF. CDR3 bases: TGTGCCAGCAGCCGACAGGTGAACACTGAAGCTTTCTTT.